The rows below give T cell receptor beta chains drawn from one sample of a study of cytomegalovirus exposure and HLA in healthy donors. The method was immunoSEQ multiplex PCR; TCRdb's version includes in-frame clones alone and lacks a portion of them. The profile shows some 150,000 clones, roughly 90% of them singletons. Source material: PBMCs. These receptors were obtained from a man younger than 35 in good health and CMV-seropositive. Each CDR3 is given with its conserved first and last residue. D genes are given only for firm matches. Only part of the rows carry a size: once, few, many, or a class if the clone is expanded.

CAWSSSAEAFF | TGTGCCTGGAGCTCGTCGGCTGAAGCTTTCTTT | NA | TRBJ1-1 | TRBV30 | NA
CASSQGLRTDTQYF | TGTGCCAGCAGCCAGGGTTTAAGGACAGATACGCAGTATTTT | NA | TRBJ2-3 | TRBV28 | once
CASSYGGAEAFF | TGTGCCAGCAGTTATGGGGGGGCTGAAGCTTTCTTT | NA | TRBJ1-1 | TRBV6-6 | NA
CASSPRGETYEQYF | TGTGCCAGCAGCCCCAGGGGGGAGACCTACGAGCAGTACTTC | NA | TRBJ2-7 | TRBV5-4 | NA
CASGGSSTDTQYF | TGTGCCAGCGGGGGCTCTAGCACAGATACGCAGTATTTT | NA | TRBJ2-3 | TRBV28 | NA
CASGSGRAGEQFF | TGCGCCAGCGGGAGCGGGAGGGCCGGTGAGCAGTTCTTC | TRBD2 | TRBJ2-1 | TRBV5-1 | NA
CASSQGQANKLDHF | TGTGCCAGCAGCCAGGGACAGGCAAATAAATTAGACCACTTT | TRBD1 | TRBJ1-6 | TRBV6-1 | NA
CSAAHLLGYTF | TGCAGTGCTGCACACCTTCTGGGCTACACCTTC | NA | TRBJ1-2 | TRBV20-1 | NA
CASSAGLRNEQFF | TGTGCCAGCAGCGCGGGACTTCGAAATGAGCAGTTCTTC | NA | TRBJ2-1 | TRBV2 | NA
CASSLGALYTF | TGTGCCAGCAGCTTAGGGGCTTTGTACACCTTC | NA | TRBJ1-2 | TRBV5-8 | NA
CASSLQGGRNEQFF | TGTGCCAGCAGCTTACAGGGGGGTAGAAATGAGCAGTTCTTC | TRBD1 | TRBJ2-1 | TRBV5-5 | NA
CSVRTSGSSADTQYF | TGCAGCGTTCGCACTAGCGGGAGTTCGGCAGATACGCAGTATTTT | TRBD2 | TRBJ2-3 | TRBV29-1 | NA
CASSPQGNSNQPQHF | TGTGCCAGCAGTCCGCAGGGGAATAGCAATCAGCCCCAGCATTTT | NA | TRBJ1-5 | TRBV6-5 | NA
CASSLSQGTPGSYNEQFF | TGTGCCAGCAGCTTAAGCCAGGGAACCCCAGGGTCATACAATGAGCAGTTCTTC | NA | TRBJ2-1 | TRBV5-6 | NA
CASSFGTGRNTEAFF | TGTGCCAGCAGCTTTGGGACAGGGAGGAACACTGAAGCTTTCTTT | TRBD1 | TRBJ1-1 | TRBV5-4 | NA
CASSIFGTSGGGYFEQFF | TGTGCCAGTAGTATATTTGGGACTAGCGGGGGAGGCTACTTTGAGCAGTTCTTC | TRBD2 | TRBJ2-1 | TRBV19 | NA
CASSVRIAGYNEQFF | TGTGCCAGCAGCGTACGGATAGCGGGGTACAATGAGCAGTTCTTC | TRBD2 | TRBJ2-1 | TRBV9 | NA
CASSLVDSMYQPQHF | TGTGCCAGCAGCTTAGTGGACAGCATGTATCAGCCCCAGCATTTT | NA | TRBJ1-5 | TRBV7-8 | NA
CSVSSGSGIDTQYF | TGCAGCGTTTCTAGCGGGAGCGGGATAGATACGCAGTATTTT | TRBD2 | TRBJ2-3 | TRBV29-1 | NA
CASSLGEILAGEETQYF | TGCGCCAGCAGCTTGGGCGAAATACTAGCGGGGGAAGAGACCCAGTACTTC | TRBD2 | TRBJ2-5 | TRBV5-1 | NA
CASSSGQGNSPLHF | TGTGCCAGCAGCTCGGGACAGGGAAACTCACCCCTCCACTTT | TRBD1 | TRBJ1-6 | TRBV7-3 | NA
CASLDRGGDTEAFF | TGTGCCAGCCTGGACAGGGGAGGGGACACTGAAGCTTTCTTT | TRBD1 | TRBJ1-1 | TRBV6-6 | NA
CASSLTGSKGYTF | TGTGCCAGCAGCCTAACAGGGTCGAAAGGCTACACCTTC | NA | TRBJ1-2 | TRBV13 | once
CASSFSGGLADTQYF | TGTGCCAGCAGCTTTAGCGGGGGGTTAGCAGATACGCAGTATTTT | TRBD2 | TRBJ2-3 | TRBV7-6 | NA
CASSPSGGVYNEQFF | TGTGCCAGCAGCCCTTCCGGGGGGGTATACAATGAGCAGTTCTTC | TRBD2 | TRBJ2-1 | TRBV6-5 | NA
CASSFLLTRSLSTDTQYF | TGTGCCAGCAGCTTTCTACTGACTAGAAGTCTTAGCACAGATACGCAGTATTTT | NA | TRBJ2-3 | TRBV13 | NA
CASSQVVPGTYEQYF | TGCGCCAGCAGCCAAGTGGTCCCGGGAACCTACGAGCAGTACTTC | NA | TRBJ2-7 | TRBV4-1 | NA
CASSETAISNQPQHF | TGTGCCAGCAGCGAAACAGCCATTAGCAATCAGCCCCAGCATTTT | NA | TRBJ1-5 | TRBV2 | NA
CASSGTSGYNEQFF | TGCGCCAGCAGTGGGACTAGCGGCTACAATGAGCAGTTCTTC | TRBD2 | TRBJ2-1 | TRBV10-1 | NA
CASSALRDEQFF | TGTGCCAGCAGTGCCCTCCGGGATGAGCAGTTCTTC | NA | TRBJ2-1 | TRBV27 | NA
CASSFQPGQEQETQYF | TGTGCCAGCAGCTTCCAGCCGGGACAAGAGCAAGAGACCCAGTACTTC | NA | TRBJ2-5 | TRBV7-9 | NA
CASSLTENQPQHF | TGTGCCAGCAGTTTAACAGAAAATCAGCCCCAGCATTTT | NA | TRBJ1-5 | TRBV28 | once
CASSDTGKRSEAFF | TGCGCCAGCAGTGATACAGGTAAAAGATCTGAAGCTTTCTTT | NA | TRBJ1-1 | TRBV10-2 | NA
CASSYQQGSGNTIYF | TGTGCCAGCAGTTACCAACAGGGTTCTGGAAACACCATATATTTT | NA | TRBJ1-3 | TRBV6-6 | NA
CSVEDLGQGFTEAFF | TGCAGCGTTGAAGATCTGGGACAGGGATTTACTGAAGCTTTCTTT | TRBD1 | TRBJ1-1 | TRBV29-1 | NA
CASREGENYNSPLHF | TGTGCCAGCAGGGAGGGAGAAAACTATAATTCACCCCTCCACTTT | NA | TRBJ1-6 | TRBV4-2 | once
CASSPITGNTEAFF | TGTGCCAGCAGCCCTATAACAGGGAACACTGAAGCTTTCTTT | NA | TRBJ1-1 | TRBV9 | NA
CSVGQKAFF | TGCAGCGTTGGACAGAAAGCTTTCTTT | NA | TRBJ1-1 | TRBV29-1 | few
CASSPRTGFQFF | TGTGCCAGTAGTCCGAGGACAGGGTTTCAGTTCTTC | TRBD1 | TRBJ2-1 | TRBV19 | NA
CASSTGLAGGNEQFF | TGTGCCAGCAGCACCGGACTAGCGGGGGGGAATGAGCAGTTCTTC | TRBD2 | TRBJ2-1 | TRBV7-2 | NA
CASSQDSRRTGELFF | TGCGCCAGCAGCCAAGATTCCCGCAGAACCGGGGAGCTGTTTTTT | NA | TRBJ2-2 | TRBV4-1 | NA
CASSPSEAGAYNEQFF | TGCGCCAGCAGCCCCTCTGAGGCGGGCGCTTACAATGAGCAGTTCTTC | NA | TRBJ2-1 | TRBV5-1 | NA
CASSLYPGTQETQYF | TGTGCCAGCAGTTTATACCCCGGGACACAGGAGACCCAGTACTTC | NA | TRBJ2-5 | TRBV27 | NA
CASSRARQGYGYTF | TGTGCCAGCAGCCGGGCCCGACAGGGCTATGGCTACACCTTC | TRBD1 | TRBJ1-2 | TRBV5-8 | NA
CATRSRGENSGNTIYF | TGCGCCACACGCTCACGGGGGGAAAATTCTGGAAACACCATATATTTT | NA | TRBJ1-3 | TRBV10-2 | NA
CASSLTGGHGYTF | TGTGCCAGCAGTTTGACAGGGGGACATGGCTACACCTTC | TRBD1 | TRBJ1-2 | TRBV27 | NA
CASSQDWQEPQHF | TGCGCCAGCAGCCAAGATTGGCAGGAGCCCCAGCATTTT | NA | TRBJ1-5 | TRBV4-1 | NA
CASGRLATNEQFF | TGTGCCAGCGGTAGACTAGCCACCAATGAGCAGTTCTTC | TRBD2 | TRBJ2-1 | TRBV6-5 | NA
CASSRDRVGSGNTIYF | TGTGCCAGCTCCCGGGACAGGGTTGGATCTGGAAACACCATATATTTT | TRBD1 | TRBJ1-3 | TRBV18 | NA
CASSTYRGPQPQHF | TGTGCCAGTAGTACCTACAGGGGGCCACAGCCCCAGCATTTT | TRBD1 | TRBJ1-5 | TRBV19 | few
CASSPRGQGAYEQYF | TGTGCCAGCAGCCCGCGGGGGCAGGGGGCTTACGAGCAGTACTTC | NA | TRBJ2-7 | TRBV7-2 | NA
CASSGQGMTEAFF | TGTGCCAGCAGCGGACAGGGTATGACTGAAGCTTTCTTT | TRBD1 | TRBJ1-1 | TRBV9 | once
CASSYSDGTGNEKLFF | TGTGCCAGCAGTTACTCCGACGGGACAGGGAATGAAAAACTGTTTTTT | TRBD1 | TRBJ1-4 | TRBV6-5 | once
CASSPRLAGAEQYF | TGTGCCAGCAGTCCAAGACTAGCGGGGGCCGAGCAGTACTTC | TRBD2 | TRBJ2-7 | TRBV6-5 | NA
CASSERQIFFGELFF | TGTGCCAGCAGTGAAAGACAAATATTTTTCGGGGAGCTGTTTTTT | NA | TRBJ2-2 | TRBV25-1 | NA
CATSRERGQGYEQYF | TGTGCCACCAGCAGAGAACGAGGACAGGGGTACGAGCAGTACTTC | TRBD1 | TRBJ2-7 | TRBV15 | NA
CASSIISRGVYQPQHF | TGTGCCAGTAGTATAATCTCCAGGGGAGTTTATCAGCCCCAGCATTTT | NA | TRBJ1-5 | TRBV19 | NA
CASSQPSGVEQFF | TGTGCCAGCAGCCAACCGAGCGGGGTTGAGCAGTTCTTC | TRBD2 | TRBJ2-1 | TRBV14 | NA
CASSRQGGQPQHF | TGTGCCAGCAGTCGACAGGGGGGACAGCCCCAGCATTTT | TRBD1 | TRBJ1-5 | TRBV6-5 | NA